This entry features one T cell receptor beta chain sequence. The assay was immunoSEQ multiplex PCR, and TCRdb's table has in-frame clones only and misses some. The table includes approximately 170,000 clones, around four fifths detected once. The CDR3 runs 17 residues. CDR1 and CDR2 (germline): ENHRY, SYGVKD. Trimming cost V 2 bases and J 0 bases; bases outside gene matches: 6. The source of the sample is a study of blood T cell repertoires in COVID-19. Study-wide context: The study drew acute and convalescent COVID-19 samples from the United States, Italy and Spain.

J is TRBJ2-3 and V is TRBV10-3; 9 bases map to TRBD2. Sequencing was done on a sample of peripheral blood. The TCR was taken from a man between 65 and 85 years old who had recovered from COVID-19. The CDR3 reads CAISEPRTSVSTDTQYF. The CDR3 DNA is TGTGCCATCAGTGAGCCCAGGACTAGCGTCAGCACAGATACGCAGTATTTT.